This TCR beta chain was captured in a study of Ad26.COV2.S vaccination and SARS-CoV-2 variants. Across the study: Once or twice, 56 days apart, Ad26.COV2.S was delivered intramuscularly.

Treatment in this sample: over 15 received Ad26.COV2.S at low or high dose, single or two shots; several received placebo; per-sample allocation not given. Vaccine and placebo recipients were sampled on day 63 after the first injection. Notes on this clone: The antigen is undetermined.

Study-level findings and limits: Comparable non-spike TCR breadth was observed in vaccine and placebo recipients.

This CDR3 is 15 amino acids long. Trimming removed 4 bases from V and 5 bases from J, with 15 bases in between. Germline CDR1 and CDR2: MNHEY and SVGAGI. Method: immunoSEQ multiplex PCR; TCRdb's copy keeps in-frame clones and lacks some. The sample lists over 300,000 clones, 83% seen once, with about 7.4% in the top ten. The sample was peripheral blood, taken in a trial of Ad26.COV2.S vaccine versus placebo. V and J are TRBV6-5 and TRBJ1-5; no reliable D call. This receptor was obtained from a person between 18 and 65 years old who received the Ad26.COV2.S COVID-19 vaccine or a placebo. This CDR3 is CASSLESAGDQPQHF. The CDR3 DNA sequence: TGTGCCAGCAGTTTAGAGTCGGCAGGCGATCAGCCCCAGCATTTT.